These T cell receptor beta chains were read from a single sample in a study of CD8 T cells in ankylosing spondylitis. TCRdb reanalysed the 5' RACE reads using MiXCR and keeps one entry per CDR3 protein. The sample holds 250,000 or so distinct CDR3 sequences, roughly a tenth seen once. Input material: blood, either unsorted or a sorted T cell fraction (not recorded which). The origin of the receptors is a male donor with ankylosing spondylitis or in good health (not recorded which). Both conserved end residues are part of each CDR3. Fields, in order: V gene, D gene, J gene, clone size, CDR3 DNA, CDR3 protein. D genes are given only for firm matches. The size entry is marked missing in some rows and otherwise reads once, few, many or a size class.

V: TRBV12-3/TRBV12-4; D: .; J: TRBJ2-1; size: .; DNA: TGTGCCAGCAGCGGGACAACAGCCTACAATGAGCAGTTCTTC; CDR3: CASSGTTAYNEQFF
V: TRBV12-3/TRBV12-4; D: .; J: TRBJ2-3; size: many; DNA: TGTGCCAGCAGCTACTCAGGGGATAGCGCAGATACGCAGTATTTT; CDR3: CASSYSGDSADTQYF
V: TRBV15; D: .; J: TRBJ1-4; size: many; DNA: TGTGCCACCAGCAGGCTAAGGAGGGGCCCAACTAATGAAAAACTGTTTTTT; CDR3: CATSRLRRGPTNEKLFF
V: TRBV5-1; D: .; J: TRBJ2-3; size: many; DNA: TGCGCCAGCAGCTTGGCGGGACTTCTCACAGATACGCAGTATTTT; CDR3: CASSLAGLLTDTQYF
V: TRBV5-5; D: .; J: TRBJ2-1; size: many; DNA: TGTGCCAGCAGCTTGCCGGGACCCAACAATGAGCAGTTCTTC; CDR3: CASSLPGPNNEQFF
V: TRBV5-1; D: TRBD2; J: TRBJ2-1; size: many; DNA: TGCGCCAGCAGCTTGTCGGTACTAGCGAGATACAATGAGCAGTTCTTC; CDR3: CASSLSVLARYNEQFF
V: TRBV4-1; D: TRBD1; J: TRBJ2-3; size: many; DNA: TGCGCCAGCAGCCAAGATCTGCTCCGGGACAGGGACTATTTT; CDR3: CASSQDLLRDRDYF
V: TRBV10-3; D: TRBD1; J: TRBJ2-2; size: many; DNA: TGTGCCATCAGTGAGAGACAGGGGAACACCGGGGAGCTGTTTTTT; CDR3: CAISERQGNTGELFF
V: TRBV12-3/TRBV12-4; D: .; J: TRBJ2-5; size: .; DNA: TGTGCCAGCAGTTTCGGCGGTAAAGAGACCCAGTACTTC; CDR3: CASSFGGKETQYF
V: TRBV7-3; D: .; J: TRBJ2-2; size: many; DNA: TGTGCCAGCAGCCCACTTGTTTCGGTTACCGGGGAGCTGTTTTTT; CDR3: CASSPLVSVTGELFF
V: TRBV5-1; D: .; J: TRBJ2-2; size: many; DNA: TGCGCCAGCAGTTCCGGCACATCGAACACCGGGGAGCTGTTTTTT; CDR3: CASSSGTSNTGELFF
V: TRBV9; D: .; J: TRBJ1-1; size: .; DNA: TGTGCCAGCAGCGTAGATCCCCGGGACACTGAAGCTTTCTTT; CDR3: CASSVDPRDTEAFF
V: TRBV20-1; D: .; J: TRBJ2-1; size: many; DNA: TGCAGTGCTAGGCTAGATCCTAACTCCTACAATGAGCAGTTCTTC; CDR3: CSARLDPNSYNEQFF
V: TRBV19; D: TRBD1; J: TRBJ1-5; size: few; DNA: TGTGCCAGCAGGGACAGGGTCGATCAGCCCCAGCATTTT; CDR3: CASRDRVDQPQHF
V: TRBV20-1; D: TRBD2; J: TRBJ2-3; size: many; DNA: TGCAGTGCCAAGGATTTGACTAGCGGCTTCACAGATACGCAGTATTTT; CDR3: CSAKDLTSGFTDTQYF
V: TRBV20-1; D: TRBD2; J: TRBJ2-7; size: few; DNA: TGCAGTGGGACCAGCGGGAGGGGCTACGAGCAGTACTTC; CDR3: CSGTSGRGYEQYF
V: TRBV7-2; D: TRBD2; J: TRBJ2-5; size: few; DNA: TGTGCCAGCAGGCTTAGCGGGGGGGCCGTGACCCAGTACTTC; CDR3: CASRLSGGAVTQYF
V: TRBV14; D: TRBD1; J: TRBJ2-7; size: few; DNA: TGTGCCAGCAGCCAAGGCGGACAGGGGGCTACCTACGAGCAGTACTTC; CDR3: CASSQGGQGATYEQYF
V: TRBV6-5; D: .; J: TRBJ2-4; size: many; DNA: TGTGCCAGCAGTTTTGACAGGAGCCGGGAAAACATTCAGTACTTC; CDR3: CASSFDRSRENIQYF
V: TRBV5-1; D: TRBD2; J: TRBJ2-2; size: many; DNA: TGCGCCAGCAGCCCCTCGGGAGGGGGTACAAACACCGGGGAGCTGTTTTTT; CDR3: CASSPSGGGTNTGELFF
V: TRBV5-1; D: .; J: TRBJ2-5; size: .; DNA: TGCGCCAGCAGTGCTGGGGCTAGTGTGTATATGGAGACCCAGTACTTC; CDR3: CASSAGASVYMETQYF
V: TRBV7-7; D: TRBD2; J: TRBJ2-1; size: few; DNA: TGTGCCAGCAGCTCCAGCCAGCGGGGAGACAATGAGCAGTTCTTC; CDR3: CASSSSQRGDNEQFF
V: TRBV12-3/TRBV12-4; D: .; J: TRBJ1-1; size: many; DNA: TGTGCCAGCAGTTTGGGGGGCCTAAGGGGGGCTGAAGCTTTCTTT; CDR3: CASSLGGLRGAEAFF
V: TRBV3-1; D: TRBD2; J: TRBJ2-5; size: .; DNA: TGTGCCAGCAGCCAAGACCCCCCGGGAGGGTGGGAGACCCAGTACTTC; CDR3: CASSQDPPGGWETQYF
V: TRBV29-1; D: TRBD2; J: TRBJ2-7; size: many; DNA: TGCAGCGCCCTTACGGGGACTACCTACGAGCAGTACTTC; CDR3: CSALTGTTYEQYF
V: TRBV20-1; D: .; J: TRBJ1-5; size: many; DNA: TGCAGTGCCTCCGAGGACCGTCGAGACCAGCCCCAGCATTTT; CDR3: CSASEDRRDQPQHF